One and the same sample provided the 30 T cell receptor beta chains below, sequenced in a study of metastatic and nonmetastatic thyroid tumors. Ahead of thyroid surgery, no patient had received treatment of any kind. TCRdb re-clonotyped the PCR reads through MiXCR. The profile shows more than 10,000 clones, 9.5% to 13% of them singletons. The sequenced sample was blood. The receptors derive from a female donor with papillary thyroid cancer or a benign thyroid nodule (not recorded which). Some clones in this sample may be carry-over from other donors' samples.

This clone was found many times. V is TRBV30 and J is TRBJ2-7; D is unclear. Per the germline V gene, CDR1 is GTSNPN and CDR2 is SVGIG (reference sequence). This CDR3 is 13 amino acids long. V was cut by 3 bases and J by 3 bases, with 12 bases left in between. As DNA, the CDR3 is TGTGCCTGGAGCGCCCACGAAAGCTACGAGCAGTACTTC. Its translation is CAWSAHESYEQYF.

This clone was seen many times. The chain has TRBV12-3 or TRBV12-4 and TRBJ1-5; tentative D call: TRBD1 (6 bases). The V and J ends lost 5 bases and 2 bases respectively, with 10 bases between them. The CDR3 covers 14 residues. CDR3 coding DNA: TGTGCCAGCAGTCGCAGGGGTGGCAATCAGCCCCAGCATTTT. Protein sequence: CASSRRGGNQPQHF.

This clone was seen at least ten times. CDR3 residues: CASSRDVGEETQYF. The CDR3 nucleotides read TGTGCCAGCAGCAGGGACGTGGGTGAGGAGACCCAGTACTTC. The V and J genes are TRBV9 and TRBJ2-5; tentatively, D is TRBD1 or TRBD2 (5 bases each). Trimming left V 4 bases short and J 5 bases short, with 15 bases between. The germline V gene encodes CDR1 SGDLS and CDR2 YYNGEE. The CDR3 runs to 14 residues.

Comment on this clone: A much larger clone lies a single base off, so this may be a read error. The genes are TRBV5-1 and TRBJ2-1, with 7 bases matching TRBD2. Germline lookup yields CDR1 SGHRS and CDR2 YFSETQ. This CDR3 comprises 15 residues. CDR3 DNA sequence: TGCGCCAGCAGCTTGTCTAGCGGCGTGTACAATGGGCAGTTCTTC. Translation gives CASSLSSGVYNGQFF. The variable domain in full, completed from reference TRBV5-1 and TRBJ2-1, reads KAGVTQTPRYLIKTRGQQVTLSCSPISGHRSVSWYQQTPGQGLQFLFEYFSETQRNKGNFPGRFSGRQFSNSRSEMNVSTLELGDSALYLCASSLSSGVYNGQFFGPGTRLTVL.

This clone was recorded at least ten times. The chain recombines TRBV7-6 with TRBJ2-3, with D perhaps TRBD2 (6 bases). This CDR3 region has 15 residues. CDR1 is SGHVS, CDR2 FNYEAQ, per germline. Trimming took 1 base from V and 0 from J, leaving 8 bases between them. CDR3 protein: CASSLGLASTDTQYF. Written as DNA, the CDR3 is TGTGCCAGCAGCTTAGGGCTAGCGAGCACAGATACGCAGTATTTT.

This clone was observed at least ten times. This rearrangement joins TRBV7-2 to TRBJ1-5; tentative D call: TRBD1 (5 bases). The CDR3 length is 14 residues. Germline CDR1 reads SGHTA; CDR2 reads FQGNSA. Trimming shortened V by 5 bases and J by 5 bases, and 13 bases separated the two germline ends. CDR3 amino acids: CASSVGRDHQPQHF. The CDR3 region has the DNA TGTGCCAGCAGCGTCGGGAGGGACCATCAGCCCCAGCATTTT.

On this clone itself: A much larger clone lies a single base off, so this may be a read error. V is TRBV9 and J is TRBJ2-5; tentatively, D is TRBD1 (5 bases). Trimming removed 2 bases at V and 6 bases at J, with 11 bases between. Germline values: CDR1 SGDLS, CDR2 YYNGEE. The CDR3 loop spans 13 amino acids. CDR3 amino acids: CASSVQDTQTQYF. The CDR3 coding sequence is TGTGCCAGCAGCGTCCAGGACACTCAGACCCAGTACTTC. The full variable domain, rest sourced from reference TRBV9 and TRBJ2-5, is DSGVTQTPKHLITATGQRVTLRCSPRSGDLSVYWYQQSLDQGLQFLIQYYNGEERAKGNILERFSAQQFPDLHSELNLSSLELGDSALYFCASSVQDTQTQYFGPGTRLLVL.

This clone is deemed medium-sized (0.01 to 0.1%). This chain uses TRBV7-3 with TRBJ2-7; D is unresolved. CDR1 is SGHTA and CDR2 is FQGTGA in the germline V gene. The V and J ends lost 3 bases and 2 bases respectively, with 8 bases between them. The CDR3 is 13 residues long. The CDR3 loop is CASSLDRAYEQYF. CDR3 nucleotides: TGTGCCAGCAGCTTGGACCGAGCCTACGAGCAGTACTTC.

This clone was picked up many times. The chain employs TRBV20-1 and TRBJ1-6, with a tentative D call TRBD1 (5 bases). CDR1 and CDR2 from the germline V gene are DFQATT and SNEGSKA (reference sequence). The CDR3 covers 16 residues. Written as DNA, the CDR3 is TGCAGCTGGGCGATGATGGGACGCCAAGGGAATTCACCCCTCCACTTT. It yields the protein CSWAMMGRQGNSPLHF.

This clone was detected many times. It may be a read error: a sequence one base away is much more abundant. The rearrangement joins TRBV6-1 to TRBJ1-1; 7 bases fit TRBD1. Germline trimming cut 8 bases from V and 5 bases from J; bases unmatched to any gene: 8. Germline CDR1 MNHNS, CDR2 SASEGT. The CDR3 contains 13 residues. DNA for the CDR3: TGTGCCAGCGGGGGAACAGGGGAGACTGAAGCTTTCTTT. It translates to CASGGTGETEAFF.

This clone was seen ten or more times. The chain combines TRBV3-1 with TRBJ2-7, with 7 bases aligning to TRBD2. This CDR3 comprises 14 residues. Trimming removed 4 bases from V and 5 bases from J; junction bases left unmatched: 8. Germline values: CDR1 LGHDT, CDR2 YNNKEL (reference sequence). CDR3 DNA sequence: TGTGCCAGCAGCCCCACGGGGGGAAGGCACGAGCAGTACTTC. This gives the protein CASSPTGGRHEQYF.

This clone occurred many times. The chain recombines TRBV7-8 with TRBJ1-3; a weak D match, TRBD1 (5 bases). The length of the CDR3 is 15 residues. CDR1 is SGHVS and CDR2 is FQNEAQ in the germline V gene. Trimming removed 1 base from V and 0 bases from J, with 7 bases in between. The CDR3 DNA sequence: TGTGCCAGCAGCTTAGGGGGCTACTCTGGAAACACCATATATTTT. Translating gives CASSLGGYSGNTIYF.

This clone has a count of ten or more. V and J are TRBV19 and TRBJ1-1, with a weak D call TRBD1 (6 bases). The germline CDR1 and CDR2 sequences are LNHDA and SQIVND (reference sequence). The CDR3 has 15 residues. Trimming pared 5 bases from V and 2 bases from J, leaving 15 bases between. The CDR3 loop reads CASSPSGTLNTEAFF. Here the CDR3 DNA reads TGTGCCAGTAGTCCCAGCGGGACACTTAACACTGAAGCTTTCTTT. The entire variable domain, with the rest obtained from reference TRBV19 and TRBJ1-1, is as follows: DGGITQSPKYLFRKEGQNVTLSCEQNLNHDAMYWYRQDPGQGLRLIYYSQIVNDFQKGDIAEGYSVSREKKESFPLTVTSAQKNPTAFYLCASSPSGTLNTEAFFGQGTRLTVV.

This clone was seen ten or more times. The chain has TRBV29-1 and TRBJ1-1; D is unclear. Germline CDR1 is SQVTM and CDR2 is ANQGSEA. The germline V and J ends were trimmed by 6 bases and 1 base, with 12 bases remaining between them. The CDR3 sequence is 13 residues long. CDR3 region: CSVFGVANTEAFF. CDR3 DNA: TGCAGCGTGTTTGGGGTAGCGAACACTGAAGCTTTCTTT.

This clone was observed a few times. A read error is possible here, since a much larger clone lies one base away. V usage is TRBV18 and J usage is TRBJ1-4; maybe TRBD1 (6 bases). The germline gives CDR1 KGHSH, CDR2 LQKENI. This CDR3 spans 15 amino acids. CDR3 sequence: CASSPPGALNEKPFF. For the CDR3, the DNA is TGTGCCAGCTCACCACCGGGGGCTCTTAATGAAAAACCGTTTTTT.

This clone was counted between two and nine times. A much larger clone sits a single nucleotide away, making a read error possible. This chain joins TRBV6-2 or TRBV6-3 and TRBJ1-4; weak D call: TRBD1 (5 bases). Germline CDR1 is MNHEY and CDR2 is SVGEGT. Trimming stripped 2 bases from V and 10 bases from J, with 14 bases between. The CDR3 has 14 residues. The CDR3 region has the DNA TGTGCCAGCAGTTACGGACATGGGAGTGGAAAACTGTTTTTT. It encodes CASSYGHGSGKLFF.

Concerning this clone: Compared with germline, one end of the junction differs, possibly owing to a read error. V gene TRBV20-1 combines with J gene TRBJ2-2; D ambiguous. Germline CDR1 is DFQATT and CDR2 is SNEGSKA (reference sequence). The CDR3 contains 15 residues. CDR3 nucleotides: TGCAGTGCTAGGGCAGGCACCTCGAACACAGGGGAGCTGTTTTTT. Its protein is CSARAGTSNTGELFF.

This clone was counted at least ten times. The genes are TRBV11-2 and TRBJ2-7; TRBD2 agrees at 16 bases. The CDR3 is 16 residues long. CDR1 is SGHAT and CDR2 is FQNNGV in the germline V gene. After removal of 3 bases from V and 5 bases from J, the junction contained 4 bases not matched to a gene. DNA for the CDR3: TGTGCCAGCAGCTTCGGGACTAGCGGGGGGGATAACGAGCAGTACTTC. It translates to CASSFGTSGGDNEQYF.

By sample share, this clone is medium-sized. The chain couples TRBV6-2 or TRBV6-3 to TRBJ2-7; tentatively, D is TRBD1 or TRBD2 (5 bases each). Germline V gene sequence: CDR1 MNHEY, CDR2 SVGEGT. Trimming left V 0 bases short and J 2 bases short, with 11 bases between. The CDR3 spans 15 residues. Written as DNA, the CDR3 is TGTGCCAGCAGTTACTCTGGGGGAAATGCCTACGAGCAGTACTTC. This encodes CASSYSGGNAYEQYF.

Sample share makes this clone medium-sized. The rearrangement joins TRBV28 to TRBJ2-2, with D unclear. Trimming removed 5 bases at V and 6 bases at J, with 10 bases between. The germline CDR1 and CDR2 sequences are MDHEN and SYDVKM. There are 13 residues in the CDR3. CDR3 DNA: TGTGCCAGCAGTCCATACAATCCCGGGGAGCTGTTTTTT. Amino acid sequence: CASSPYNPGELFF. The variable domain in full, with the rest retrieved from reference TRBV28 and TRBJ2-2, is DVKVTQSSRYLVKRTGEKVFLECVQDMDHENMFWYRQDPGLGLRLIYFSYDVKMKEKGDIPEGYSVSREKKERFSLILESASTNQTSMYLCASSPYNPGELFFGEGSRLTVL.

This clone was counted many times. The V call is TRBV7-2, the J call TRBJ2-1, with 7 bases identical to TRBD2. Germline V lookup: CDR1 SGHTA, CDR2 FQGNSA. The CDR3 runs to 14 residues. V lost 5 bases and J lost 2; bases outside the gene matches: 3. CDR3 DNA sequence: TGTGCCAGCAGCCTTAGCGGGCCCTACAATGAGCAGTTCTTC. It is translated as CASSLSGPYNEQFF.

In its sample, this clone was seen many times. The chain uses TRBV5-1 and TRBJ2-5, with TRBD1 matching over 11 bases. CDR1 SGHRS and CDR2 YFSETQ come from the germline V gene. Unmatched junction bases numbered 7, after V lost 4 bases and J lost 5 bases. The CDR3 spans 15 residues. The CDR3: CASSKDRGPEETQYF. The DNA for the CDR3 is TGCGCCAGCAGCAAGGACAGGGGGCCGGAGGAGACCCAGTACTTC.

The chain carries TRBV27 and TRBJ2-7, with D unclear. Germline values: CDR1 MNHEY, CDR2 SMNVEV (reference sequence). Trimming took off 10 bases at V and 4 bases at J, with 11 bases between the two ends. The CDR3 contains 11 residues. CDR3 bases: TGTGCCACCAGCCTTTGGTACGAGCAGTACTTC. This encodes CATSLWYEQYF.

This clone occurred many times. The genes are TRBV4-3 and TRBJ2-6; D is ambiguous. This CDR3 has 16 residues. The V gene lost 0 bases and the J gene lost 5 bases, with 11 bases spanning the gap. CDR1 is LGHNA and CDR2 is YSLEER in the germline V gene. The chain's CDR3 is CASSQEVLRRANVLTF. Written as DNA, the CDR3 is TGCGCCAGCAGCCAAGAAGTACTACGGCGGGCCAACGTCCTGACTTTC.

This clone was observed many times. The chain combines TRBV24-1 with TRBJ2-1; D unclear. Trimming took 2 bases from V and 8 from J, leaving 15 bases between them. Germline V gene lookup returns CDR1 KGHDR and CDR2 SFDVKD. The CDR3 covers 15 residues. The CDR3: CATSDCPRPSHEQFF. The CDR3 DNA reads TGTGCCACCAGTGATTGCCCCAGACCATCACATGAGCAGTTCTTC.

The sample holds a few counts of this clone. J is TRBJ2-2 and V is TRBV6-5; 15 bases line up with TRBD2. The CDR3 contains 18 residues. Germline V lookup: CDR1 MNHEY, CDR2 SVGAGI. Trimming at V came to 7 bases and at J to 1 base, leaving 7 bases not matched to a gene. The CDR3 region is CASIRTSGRAGNTGELFF. The CDR3 DNA reads as TGTGCCAGCATCAGGACTAGCGGGAGGGCCGGGAACACCGGGGAGCTGTTTTTT.

As DNA, the CDR3 is TGTGCCAGCAGTTTTCGGGACAGGGTTTCAGTTGGCTACACCTTC. Translating it yields CASSFRDRVSVGYTF. This chain links TRBV28 with TRBJ1-2; 9 nucleotides agree with TRBD1. After removal of 3 bases from V and 7 bases from J, the junction contained 9 bases not matched to a gene. The CDR3 spans 15 residues. The germline V gene encodes CDR1 MDHEN and CDR2 SYDVKM.

This clone is categorized as medium-sized. This CDR3 is also generated by other DNA sequences in the sample. This sequence joins TRBV6-7 and TRBJ2-1, with 7 positions matching TRBD2. TRBV6-7 is assigned to the ORF class and has an uncertain function. This CDR3 comprises 17 residues. V lost 6 bases, J lost 5 bases, and 16 bases stayed unmatched. The CDR3 reads CASSPQRGREAHNEQFF. In DNA form, the CDR3 reads TGTGCCAGCAGCCCCCAACGGGGGAGGGAGGCCCACAATGAGCAGTTCTTC.

This clone came up many times. The V and J genes are TRBV20-1 and TRBJ1-5; D not certain. Trimming removed 5 bases from V and 3 bases from J, with 14 bases in between. Germline lookup yields CDR1 DFQATT and CDR2 SNEGSKA (reference sequence). This CDR3 is 14 amino acids long. The CDR3 is CSAWSGEDNQPQHF. The CDR3 region has the DNA TGCAGTGCTTGGTCTGGGGAAGACAATCAGCCCCAGCATTTT.

The sample holds many counts of this clone. The V gene is TRBV28, the J gene TRBJ1-1, with D tentatively TRBD1 (5 bases). CDR1 is MDHEN and CDR2 is SYDVKM in the germline V gene. The V end was cut by 3 bases, the J end by 0 bases, with 14 bases between. The length of the CDR3 is 16 residues. CDR3 residues: CASSFWPQDMNTEAFF. The CDR3 bases are TGTGCCAGCAGTTTTTGGCCACAGGATATGAACACTGAAGCTTTCTTT.